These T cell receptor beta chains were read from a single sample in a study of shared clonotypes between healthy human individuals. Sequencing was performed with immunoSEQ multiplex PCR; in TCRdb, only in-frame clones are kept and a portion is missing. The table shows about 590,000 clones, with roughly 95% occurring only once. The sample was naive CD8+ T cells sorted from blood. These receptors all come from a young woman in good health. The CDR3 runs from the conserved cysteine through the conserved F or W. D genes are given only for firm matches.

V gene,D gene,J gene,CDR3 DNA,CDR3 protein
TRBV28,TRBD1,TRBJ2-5,TGTGCCAGCAGTTCGGGACAGGGCGGAGGAGAGACCCAGTACTTC,CASSSGQGGGETQYF
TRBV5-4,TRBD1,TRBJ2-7,TGTGCCAGCAGCACGGGACAGGGAGCCTACGAGCAGTACTTC,CASSTGQGAYEQYF
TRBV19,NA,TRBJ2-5,TGTGCCAGTAGCTGGGCCCTAGGGGAGACCCAGTACTTC,CASSWALGETQYF
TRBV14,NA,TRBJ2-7,TGTGCCAGCAGCCTCGGGTCCTACGAGCAGTACTTC,CASSLGSYEQYF
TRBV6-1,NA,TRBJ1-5,TGTGCCAGCAGTGAAAGCCCCTGGGGGTGGAGCAATCAGCCCCAGCATTTT,CASSESPWGWSNQPQHF
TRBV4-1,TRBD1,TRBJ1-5,TGCGCCAGCAGCACAGGGGTGGGCAATCAGCCCCAGCATTTT,CASSTGVGNQPQHF
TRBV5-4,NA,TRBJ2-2,TGTGCCAGCAGCTCTCCCACCGGGGAGCTGTTTTTT,CASSSPTGELFF
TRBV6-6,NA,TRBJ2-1,TGTGCCAGCAGTTACATGGGGCAGGGGTCCTACAATGAGCAGTTCTTC,CASSYMGQGSYNEQFF
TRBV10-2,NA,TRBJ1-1,TGCGCCAGCAGTGCCAGGACTGAAGCTTTCTTT,CASSARTEAFF
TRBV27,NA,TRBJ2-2,TGTGCCAGCAGTTTATCTCGCACCGGGGAGCTGTTTTTT,CASSLSRTGELFF